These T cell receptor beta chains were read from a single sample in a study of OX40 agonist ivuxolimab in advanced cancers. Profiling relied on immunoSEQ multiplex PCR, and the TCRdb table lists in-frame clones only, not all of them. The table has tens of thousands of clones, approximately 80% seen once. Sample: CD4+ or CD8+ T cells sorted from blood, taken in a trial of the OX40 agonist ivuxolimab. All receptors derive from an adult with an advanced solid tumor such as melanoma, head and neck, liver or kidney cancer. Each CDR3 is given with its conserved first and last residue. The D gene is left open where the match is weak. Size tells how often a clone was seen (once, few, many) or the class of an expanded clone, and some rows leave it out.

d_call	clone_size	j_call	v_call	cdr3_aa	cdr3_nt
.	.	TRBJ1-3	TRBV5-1	CASSLGGSGNTIYF	TGCGCCAGCAGCTTAGGCGGCTCTGGAAACACCATATATTTT
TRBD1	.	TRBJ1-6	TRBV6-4	CASSDFGQGNSPLHF	TGTGCCAGCAGTGACTTCGGACAGGGGAATTCACCCCTCCACTTT
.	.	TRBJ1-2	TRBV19	CASSIPGVRGYTF	TGTGCCAGTAGTATACCCGGGGTGAGAGGCTACACCTTC
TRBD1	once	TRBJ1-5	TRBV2	CASRFDRGSNQPQHF	TGTGCCAGCAGATTCGACAGGGGGTCCAATCAGCCCCAGCATTTT
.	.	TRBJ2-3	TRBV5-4	CASSMTGSTYTQYF	TGTGCCAGCAGCATGACAGGTAGCACATATACGCAGTATTTT
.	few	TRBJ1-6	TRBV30	CAWSNGVNSPLHF	TGTGCCTGGAGTAACGGGGTTAATTCACCCCTCCACTTT
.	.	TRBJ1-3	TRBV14	CASSTRRSGNTIYF	TGTGCCAGCAGCACGCGACGCTCTGGAAACACCATATATTTT
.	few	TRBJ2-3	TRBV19	CASSISTDTQYF	TGTGCCAGTAGTATAAGCACAGATACGCAGTATTTT
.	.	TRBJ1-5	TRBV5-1	CASSPGPSGRGQPQHF	TGCGCCAGCAGCCCGGGACCCTCAGGGCGAGGTCAGCCCCAGCATTTT
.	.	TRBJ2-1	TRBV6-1	CASSEAPVEGFPYNEQFF	TGTGCCAGCAGTGAAGCCCCGGTGGAAGGATTCCCTTACAATGAGCAGTTCTTC
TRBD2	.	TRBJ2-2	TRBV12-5	CASGFWSGGPPGELFF	TGTGCTAGTGGTTTTTGGAGCGGGGGACCCCCCGGGGAGCTGTTTTTT
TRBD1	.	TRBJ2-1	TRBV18	CASSPPGTGFNEQFF	TGTGCCAGCTCACCTCCCGGGACAGGGTTCAATGAGCAGTTCTTC
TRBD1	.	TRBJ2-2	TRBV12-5	CASGPGTGGNTGELFF	TGTGCTAGTGGTCCTGGGACAGGGGGGAACACCGGGGAGCTGTTTTTT
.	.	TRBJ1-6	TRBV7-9	CASSLLVSSPLHF	TGTGCCAGCAGCTTATTGGTCTCTTCACCCCTCCACTTT
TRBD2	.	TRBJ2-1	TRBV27	CASRGLAGRHSYNEQFF	TGTGCCAGCAGGGGACTAGCGGGGCGGCACTCCTACAATGAGCAGTTCTTC
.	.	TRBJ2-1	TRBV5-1	CASSLGDTYNEQFF	TGCGCCAGCAGCTTAGGGGACACCTACAATGAGCAGTTCTTC
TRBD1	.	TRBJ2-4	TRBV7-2	CASSSGQGKYIQYF	TGTGCCAGCAGTTCGGGACAGGGTAAATACATTCAGTACTTC
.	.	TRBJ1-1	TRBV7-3	CASSLSGGGRGTEAFF	TGTGCCAGCAGCTTAAGCGGGGGAGGTAGGGGCACTGAAGCTTTCTTT
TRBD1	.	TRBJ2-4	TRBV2	CASSTRGTGNNIQYF	TGTGCCAGCAGTACCAGGGGGACAGGGAATAACATTCAGTACTTC
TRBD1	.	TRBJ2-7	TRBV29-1	CSTAGTAGNEQYF	TGCAGCACTGCCGGGACAGCAGGCAACGAGCAGTACTTC
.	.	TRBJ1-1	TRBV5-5	CASSLGLGLNTEAFF	TGTGCCAGCAGCTTGGGGTTGGGGCTAAACACTGAAGCTTTCTTT
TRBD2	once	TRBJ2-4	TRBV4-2	CASSNSGAGNIQYF	TGTGCCAGCAGCAATAGCGGGGCTGGAAACATTCAGTACTTC
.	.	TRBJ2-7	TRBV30	CAWSPLSGYEQYF	TGTGCCTGGAGCCCACTTAGCGGTTACGAGCAGTACTTC
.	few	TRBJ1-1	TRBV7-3	CASSSAVNTEAFF	TGTGCCAGCAGTTCTGCGGTGAACACTGAAGCTTTCTTT
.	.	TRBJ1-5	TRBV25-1	CASSESRGTRGPQHF	TGTGCCAGCAGTGAATCCCGGGGCACGAGAGGGCCCCAGCATTTT
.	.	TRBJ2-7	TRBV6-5	CASRRDFSSYEQYF	TGTGCCAGCAGGCGCGACTTCAGCTCCTACGAGCAGTACTTC
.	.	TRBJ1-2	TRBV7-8	CASSYDRNYGYTF	TGTGCCAGCAGCTATGACAGAAACTATGGCTACACCTTC
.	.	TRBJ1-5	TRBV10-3	CAISWTNSNQPQHF	TGTGCCATCAGCTGGACCAATAGCAATCAGCCCCAGCATTTT
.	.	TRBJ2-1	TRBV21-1	CASRPDRFYNEQFF	TGTGCCAGCAGACCCGACAGATTCTACAATGAGCAGTTCTTC
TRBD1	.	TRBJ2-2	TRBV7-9	CASSSQTGGAPGELFF	TGTGCCAGCAGCTCCCAGACAGGGGGCGCCCCCGGGGAGCTGTTTTTT
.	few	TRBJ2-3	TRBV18	CASSGSLDTQYF	TGTGCCAGCTCAGGGAGTTTGGATACGCAGTATTTT
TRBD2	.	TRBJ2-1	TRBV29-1	CSGLAESSYNEQFF	TGCAGCGGACTAGCGGAGAGCTCCTACAATGAGCAGTTCTTC
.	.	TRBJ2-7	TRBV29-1	CSASSGRTAYEQYF	TGCAGCGCCTCGTCGGGCAGGACCGCATACGAGCAGTACTTC
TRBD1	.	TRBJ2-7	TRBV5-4	CASSYGTGLSGSSYEQYF	TGTGCCAGCAGCTACGGGACAGGGTTATCGGGGAGCTCCTACGAGCAGTACTTC
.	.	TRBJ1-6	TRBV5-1	CASSLEASTGSLHF	TGCGCCAGCAGCTTGGAGGCCAGTACGGGGTCCCTCCACTTT
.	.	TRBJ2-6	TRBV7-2	CASSFSGGAFSGANVLTF	TGTGCCAGCAGCTTCTCCGGCGGAGCGTTCTCTGGGGCCAACGTCCTGACTTTC
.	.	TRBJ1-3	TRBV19	CASRAGTASSGNTIYF	TGTGCCAGTAGGGCCGGGACCGCGAGCTCTGGAAACACCATATATTTT
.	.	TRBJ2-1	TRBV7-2	CASSLNSLEQFF	TGTGCCAGCAGCTTAAACTCCCTTGAGCAGTTCTTC